These 23 T cell receptor beta chains share one sample of origin, sequenced in a study of OX40 agonist ivuxolimab in advanced cancers. Method: immunoSEQ multiplex PCR; TCRdb's copy keeps in-frame clones and lacks some. The top ten hold about 19% of the sample, which has tens of thousands of clones, nearly 75% seen once. The sample consisted of CD4+ or CD8+ T cells sorted from blood, taken in a trial of the OX40 agonist ivuxolimab. Receptors were obtained from an adult with an advanced solid tumor such as melanoma, head and neck, liver or kidney cancer.

In its sample, this clone was seen once. The CDR3 reads CASSLQGAVPTGYEQYV. CDR3 sequence (DNA): TGTGCCAGCAGCTTACAGGGGGCCGTCCCCACAGGCTACGAGCAGTACGTC. The gene calls are TRBV21-1 and TRBJ2-7; TRBD1, the D gene given by the table, was not confirmed from the DNA. TRBV21-1 is described as a pseudogene. The CDR3 runs 17 residues.

The chain recombines TRBV2 with TRBJ1-2; TRBD1 might be the D (6 bases). The ends were cut back, 10 bases at V and 5 bases at J, with 17 bases in the middle. The CDR3 covers 13 residues. CDR1 is SNHLY and CDR2 is FYNNEI in the germline V gene. The CDR3 protein is CAIPGAEGYGYTF. The CDR3 region has the DNA TGTGCCATCCCAGGGGCAGAGGGATATGGCTACACCTTC.

The gene calls are TRBV6-5 and TRBJ1-5; D is possibly TRBD1 (6 bases). The germline CDR1 and CDR2 sequences are MNHEY and SVGAGI. CDR3 length: 13 amino acids. Deletions cut 5 bases from V and 6 bases from J, with 11 bases between. CDR3 in DNA: TGTGCCAGCAGTCTCCAACAGGGTCAGCCCCAGCATTTT. Amino acid sequence: CASSLQQGQPQHF.

The V gene is TRBV11-2, the J gene TRBJ2-7, with D possibly TRBD1 on 5 matching bases. Looked up from germline, CDR1 is SGHAT and CDR2 is FQNNGV. Trimming took 5 bases from V and 7 from J, leaving 9 bases between them. The CDR3 has 11 residues. The CDR3 is CASSTGREQYF. CDR3 coding DNA: TGTGCCAGCAGCACAGGACGGGAGCAGTACTTC.

This chain uses TRBV5-6 with TRBJ1-2; no clear D. The length of the CDR3 is 14 residues. V lost 0 bases to trimming and J lost 7 bases, with 13 bases between them. Per germline, CDR1 SGHDT and CDR2 YYEEEE. The CDR3 region has the DNA TGTGCCAGCAGCTTGGAAATCCGATACGGTGGCTACACCTTC. The encoded protein is CASSLEIRYGGYTF.

This chain links TRBV11-3 with TRBJ2-3; perhaps TRBD2 as D (7 bases). The CDR3 has 15 amino acids. Deletions cut 3 bases from V and 6 bases from J, with 16 bases between. Germline V lookup: CDR1 SGHNT, CDR2 YENEEA. CDR3 sequence: CASSFVGGPGDTQYF. CDR3 sequence (DNA): TGTGCCAGCAGCTTCGTGGGGGGGCCAGGTGATACGCAGTATTTT.

The rearrangement uses TRBV9 and TRBJ2-1; D gene unclear. V was trimmed by 4 bases and J by 4 bases, leaving 18 bases between them. From germline, CDR1 is SGDLS and CDR2 YYNGEE. The CDR3 covers 16 residues. The CDR3 sequence is CASSSRTSALYNEQFF. DNA of the CDR3: TGTGCCAGCAGCTCTCGGACCTCAGCCCTATACAATGAGCAGTTCTTC.

This chain connects TRBV29-1 to TRBJ1-2, with D possibly TRBD1 on 6 matching bases. The CDR3 is 17 residues long. The V end lost 5 bases, the J end lost 1 base, and 23 bases lay between the germline ends. The germline V gene has CDR1 SQVTM and CDR2 ANQGSEA. CDR3 in DNA: TGCAGCGTTTCAGGACTTACCCAGGGGCTGATTAACTATGGCTACACCTTC. It translates to CSVSGLTQGLINYGYTF.

The chain recombines TRBV29-1 with TRBJ1-2; possibly TRBD1 for D (6 bases). Trimming shortened V by 3 bases and J by 5 bases, and 13 bases separated the two germline ends. Germline CDR1 and CDR2: SQVTM and ANQGSEA. The CDR3 sequence is 13 residues long. The CDR3 region is CSVEGGASYGYTF. CDR3 in DNA: TGCAGCGTTGAGGGGGGGGCTTCATATGGCTACACCTTC.

The rearrangement links TRBV20-1 to TRBJ1-4; 8 bases fit TRBD1. J gave up 13 bases and V 6 bases, and 7 bases lay outside the gene matches. The CDR3 is 11 amino acids. From germline, CDR1 is DFQATT and CDR2 SNEGSKA (reference sequence). CDR3 sequence: CSAGQGGGLFF. CDR3 nucleotide sequence: TGCAGTGCAGGACAGGGTGGGGGACTGTTTTTT.

This chain joins TRBV27 and TRBJ1-5, with unresolved D. Germline CDR1 reads MNHEY; CDR2 reads SMNVEV (reference sequence). This CDR3 has 13 amino acids. Trimming removed 0 bases from V and 4 bases from J, with 4 bases in between. CDR3 sequence: CASSLSGNQPQHF. CDR3 in DNA: TGTGCCAGCAGTTTATCAGGGAATCAGCCCCAGCATTTT.

The chain uses TRBV30 and TRBJ1-2, with D hard to call. The CDR3 length is 11 residues. Germline CDR1 GTSNPN, CDR2 SVGIG (reference sequence). The CDR3 DNA follows: TGTGGCCAGATGAATAACTATGGCTACACCTTC. Amino acid sequence: CGQMNNYGYTF.

This clone was seen a few times. The chain combines TRBV30 with TRBJ1-4, with D uncertain. Trimming took off 3 bases at V and 4 bases at J, with 9 bases between the two ends. Germline lookup yields CDR1 GTSNPN and CDR2 SVGIG (reference sequence). The CDR3 runs 13 residues. The CDR3: CAWSARINEKLFF. The CDR3 nucleotides read TGTGCCTGGAGCGCCCGGATTAATGAAAAACTGTTTTTT.

V gene TRBV29-1 combines with J gene TRBJ2-1; unclear D gene. The germline V gene has CDR1 SQVTM and CDR2 ANQGSEA. V lost 5 bases and J lost 15, with 23 bases in between. The CDR3 contains 13 residues. The CDR3 protein is CSVLTLSTPELFF. The CDR3 DNA is TGCAGCGTTCTCACCCTGTCGACCCCAGAACTGTTCTTC.

CDR3 sequence (DNA): TGTGCCAGCAGTGAACACAGGGGCTGGGATGAAAAACTGTTTTTT. Its protein is CASSEHRGWDEKLFF. The chain combines TRBV25-1 with TRBJ1-4; 7 bases fit TRBD1. The junction had 6 bases not matched to a gene; V was cut back by 2 bases and J by 6 bases. This CDR3 contains 15 residues. The germline V gene has CDR1 MGHDK and CDR2 SYGVNS.

V and J are TRBV11-2 and TRBJ1-6; D is possibly TRBD1 (6 bases). Germline assignment: CDR1 SGHAT and CDR2 FQNNGV. CDR3 length: 14 amino acids. Deletions cut 4 bases from V and 13 bases from J, with 17 bases between. The DNA of the CDR3 is TGTGCCAGCAGCTCACGAACAGGGTTGGGGCCCCTCCACTTT. Amino acid sequence: CASSSRTGLGPLHF.

The J gene is TRBJ1-1, the V gene TRBV4-1, with 9 bases identical to TRBD1. Germline V CDR1 and CDR2: MGHRA, YSYEKL. The V segment lost 3 bases and the J segment 14 bases; nucleotides outside the gene matches: 13. This CDR3 comprises 14 residues. CDR3 in DNA: TGCGCCAGCAGCCATAGGACAGGGGTCCACTGGAGCTTCTTT. Translating gives CASSHRTGVHWSFF.

The V call is TRBV18, the J call TRBJ1-5; the match to TRBD1 covers 8 bases. The CDR3 runs to 15 residues. CDR1 KGHSH and CDR2 LQKENI come from the germline V gene. With V trimmed by 3 bases and J by 3 bases, 4 bases remained unmatched. The CDR3 DNA reads as TGTGCCAGCTCACCCGGGACAGGTATCAATCAGCCCCAGCATTTT. Residues: CASSPGTGINQPQHF.

This clone came up a few times. The chain is built from TRBV2 and TRBJ1-5, with D perhaps matching TRBD1 (6 bases). In germline, CDR1 is SNHLY, CDR2 FYNNEI. The V end was cut by 4 bases, the J end by 7 bases, with 14 bases between. CDR3 length: 14 residues. The CDR3 loop reads CASSVGGLDQPQHF. The CDR3 region has the DNA TGTGCCAGCAGTGTTGGGGGGCTGGACCAGCCCCAGCATTTT.

The rearrangement joins TRBV7-9 to TRBJ2-7; TRBD1 matches 10 bases. CDR1 and CDR2 from the germline V gene are SEHNR and FQNEAQ (reference sequence). This CDR3 is 17 amino acids long. J was trimmed by 0 bases and V by 5 bases; bases with no gene match: 10. The CDR3 DNA is TGTGCCAGCAGCCCGCGGACAGGGGGGAAGCTCTCCTACGAGCAGTACGTC. As protein: CASSPRTGGKLSYEQYV.

The chain carries TRBV9 and TRBJ2-6; 8 nucleotides align to TRBD1. From germline, CDR1 is SGDLS and CDR2 YYNGEE. The CDR3 has 16 residues. V lost 7 bases, J lost 0 bases, and 6 bases stayed unmatched. CDR3: CASAGTGSSGANVLTF. DNA of the CDR3: TGTGCCAGCGCCGGGACAGGAAGCTCTGGGGCCAACGTCCTGACTTTC.

This chain connects TRBV11-2 to TRBJ2-3; tentative D call: TRBD1 (5 bases). Trimming stripped 5 bases from V and 0 bases from J, with 9 bases between. CDR1 SGHAT and CDR2 FQNNGV come from the germline V gene. The CDR3 covers 14 residues. CDR3: CASSPRQSTDTQYF. DNA for the CDR3: TGTGCCAGCAGCCCGCGACAGAGCACAGATACGCAGTATTTT.

This clone was observed a single time. The chain is built from TRBV4-1 and TRBJ1-4; 8 nucleotides agree with TRBD1. CDR1 is MGHRA and CDR2 is YSYEKL in the germline V gene. CDR3 length equals 15 residues. V shed 0 bases and J 5 bases; nucleotides not matched to a gene: 2. The DNA of the CDR3 is TGCGCCAGCAGCCAAGACGGACAGGGAAATGAAAAACTGTTTTTT. Protein sequence: CASSQDGQGNEKLFF.